These T cell receptor beta chains were read from a single sample in a study of Ad26.COV2.S vaccination and SARS-CoV-2 variants. Data came from immunoSEQ multiplex PCR; TCRdb stores just in-frame clones and leaves some out. The sample comprises 320,000 or so clones, roughly 90% of which are singletons, and about 5% rests with the top ten. Specimen: peripheral blood, collected in a trial of Ad26.COV2.S vaccine versus placebo. These receptors were obtained from a person aged 18 to 65 who received the Ad26.COV2.S COVID-19 vaccine or a placebo. Each CDR3 is given with its conserved first and last residue.

J: TRBJ2-7
V: TRBV29-1
CDR3: CSVEFSGQGVSYEQYF

J: TRBJ1-2
V: TRBV5-1
CDR3: CASSLEGGGYGYTF

J: TRBJ1-2
V: TRBV4-1
CDR3: CASSQVFRDRVRGDGYTF

J: TRBJ2-3
V: TRBV7-2
CDR3: CASSAWVDTQYF

J: TRBJ2-1
V: TRBV12-3/TRBV12-4
CDR3: CASSSHDRSEQFF

J: TRBJ2-3
V: TRBV5-6
CDR3: CASSSWGTSTDTQYF

J: TRBJ1-2
V: TRBV25-1
CDR3: CASSDRVPGGYTF

J: TRBJ2-1
V: TRBV3-1/TRBV3-2
CDR3: CASSQPLLEDNEQFF

J: TRBJ2-1
V: TRBV3-1/TRBV3-2
CDR3: CASSQDRMASGSNEQFF

J: TRBJ2-1
V: TRBV4-2
CDR3: CASSQVLAGSYNEQFF

J: TRBJ1-5
V: TRBV2
CDR3: CASSDGLSLSRGNQPQHF

J: TRBJ1-1
V: TRBV12-5
CDR3: CASGLKEGGSAFF

J: TRBJ1-2
V: TRBV7-3
CDR3: CASSLVRTGGGYGYTF

J: TRBJ1-2
V: TRBV7-9
CDR3: CASSLSGDYGYTF

J: TRBJ2-1
V: TRBV23-1
CDR3: CASSQIRRRAVIYNEQFF

J: TRBJ2-6
V: TRBV11-2
CDR3: CASSSTGARGGANVLTF

J: TRBJ2-1
V: TRBV7-9
CDR3: CASSLGWAGSSYNEQFF

J: TRBJ1-2
V: TRBV4-3
CDR3: CASSQEGGRGGGYTF

J: TRBJ2-1
V: TRBV20-1
CDR3: CSASGSSGDLGPYNEQFF

J: TRBJ1-2
V: TRBV15
CDR3: CATSPRDSGVYGYTF

J: TRBJ1-2
V: TRBV7-9
CDR3: CASSVGTPNGYTF

J: TRBJ1-1
V: TRBV9
CDR3: CASSVEGENTEAFF

J: TRBJ1-3
V: TRBV12-3/TRBV12-4
CDR3: CASSPSYRGTIYF

J: TRBJ2-1
V: TRBV3-1/TRBV3-2
CDR3: CASSQDAGSTDEQFF